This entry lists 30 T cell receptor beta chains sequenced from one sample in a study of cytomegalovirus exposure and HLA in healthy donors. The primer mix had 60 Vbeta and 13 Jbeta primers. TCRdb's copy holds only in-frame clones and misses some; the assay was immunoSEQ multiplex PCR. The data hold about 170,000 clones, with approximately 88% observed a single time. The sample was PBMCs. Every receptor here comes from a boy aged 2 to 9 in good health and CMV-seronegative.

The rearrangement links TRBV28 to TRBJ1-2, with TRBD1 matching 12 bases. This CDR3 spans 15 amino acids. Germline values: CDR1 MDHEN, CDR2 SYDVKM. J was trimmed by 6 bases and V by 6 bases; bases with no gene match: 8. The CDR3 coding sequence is TGTGCCAGCAGGCCGGGGACAGGGGGCTTACATGGCTACACCTTC. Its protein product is CASRPGTGGLHGYTF.

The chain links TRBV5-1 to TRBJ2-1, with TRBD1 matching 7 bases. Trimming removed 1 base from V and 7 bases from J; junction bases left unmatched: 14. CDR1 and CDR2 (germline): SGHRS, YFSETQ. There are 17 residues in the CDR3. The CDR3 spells CASSLWGQQGFLNEQFF. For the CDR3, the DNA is TGCGCCAGCAGCTTGTGGGGACAACAGGGGTTTCTGAATGAGCAGTTCTTC.

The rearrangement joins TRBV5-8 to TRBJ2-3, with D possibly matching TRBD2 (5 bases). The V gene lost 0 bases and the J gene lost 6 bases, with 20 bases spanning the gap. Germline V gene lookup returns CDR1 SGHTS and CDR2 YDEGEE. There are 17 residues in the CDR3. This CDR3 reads CASSLVGRVWRVDTQYF. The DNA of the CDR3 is TGTGCCAGCAGCTTGGTCGGTCGGGTATGGCGGGTGGATACGCAGTATTTT.

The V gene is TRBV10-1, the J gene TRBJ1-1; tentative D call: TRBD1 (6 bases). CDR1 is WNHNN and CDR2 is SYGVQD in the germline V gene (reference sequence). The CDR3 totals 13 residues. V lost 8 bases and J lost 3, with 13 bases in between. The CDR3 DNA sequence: TGCGCCAGCGCTGGGGCAGGGGACACTGAAGCTTTCTTT. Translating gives CASAGAGDTEAFF.

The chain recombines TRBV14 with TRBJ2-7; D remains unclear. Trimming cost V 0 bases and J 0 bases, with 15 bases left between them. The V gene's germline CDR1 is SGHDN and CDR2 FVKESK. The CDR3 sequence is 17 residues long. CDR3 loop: CASSQDHLSRSSYEQYV. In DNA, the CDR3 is TGTGCCAGCAGCCAAGATCATCTTTCTAGGAGCTCCTACGAGCAGTACGTC.

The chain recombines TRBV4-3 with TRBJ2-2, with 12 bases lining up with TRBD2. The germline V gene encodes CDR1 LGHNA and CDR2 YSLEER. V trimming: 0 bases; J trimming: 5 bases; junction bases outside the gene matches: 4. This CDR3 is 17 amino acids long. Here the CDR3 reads CASSQDGLAGNTGELFF. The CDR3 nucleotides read TGCGCCAGCAGCCAAGATGGACTAGCGGGAAATACCGGGGAGCTGTTTTTT.

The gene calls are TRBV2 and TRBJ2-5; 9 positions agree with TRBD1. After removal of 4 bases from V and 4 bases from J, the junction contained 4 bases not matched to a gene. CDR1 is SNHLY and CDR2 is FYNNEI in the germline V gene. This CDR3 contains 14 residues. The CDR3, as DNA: TGTGCCAGCAGTGGACACAGGGGGCGAGAGACCCAGTACTTC. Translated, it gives CASSGHRGRETQYF.

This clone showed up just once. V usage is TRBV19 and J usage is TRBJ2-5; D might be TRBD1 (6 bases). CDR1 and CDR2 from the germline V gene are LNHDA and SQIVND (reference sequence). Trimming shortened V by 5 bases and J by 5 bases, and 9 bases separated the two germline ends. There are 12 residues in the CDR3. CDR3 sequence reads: CASSGQGETQYF. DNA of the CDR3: TGTGCCAGTAGTGGGCAGGGGGAGACCCAGTACTTC.

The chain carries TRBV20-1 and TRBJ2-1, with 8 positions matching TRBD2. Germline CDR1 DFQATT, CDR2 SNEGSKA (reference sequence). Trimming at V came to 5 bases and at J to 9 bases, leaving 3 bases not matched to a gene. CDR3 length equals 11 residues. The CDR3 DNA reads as TGCAGTGCTGTTACTAGCGGTGAGCAGTTCTTC. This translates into CSAVTSGEQFF.

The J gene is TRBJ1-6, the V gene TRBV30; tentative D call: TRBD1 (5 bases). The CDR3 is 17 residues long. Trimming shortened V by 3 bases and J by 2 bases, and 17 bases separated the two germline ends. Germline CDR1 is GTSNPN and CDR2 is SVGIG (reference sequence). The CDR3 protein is CAWRTSAGWTYNSPLHF. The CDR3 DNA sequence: TGTGCCTGGAGGACCTCAGCAGGGTGGACCTATAATTCACCCCTCCACTTT. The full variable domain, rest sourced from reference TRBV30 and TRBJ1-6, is SQTIHQWPATLVQPVGSPLSLECTVEGTSNPNLYWYRQAAGRGLQLLFYSVGIGQISSEVPQNLSASRPQDRQFILSSKKLLLSDSGFYLCAWRTSAGWTYNSPLHFGNGTRLTVT.

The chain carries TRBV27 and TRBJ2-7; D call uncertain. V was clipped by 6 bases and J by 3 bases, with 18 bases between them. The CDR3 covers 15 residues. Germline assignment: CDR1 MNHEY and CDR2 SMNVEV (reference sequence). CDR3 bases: TGTGCCAGCAGACACACCGCAGGTTCGGTCTACGAGCAGTACTTC. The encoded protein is CASRHTAGSVYEQYF.

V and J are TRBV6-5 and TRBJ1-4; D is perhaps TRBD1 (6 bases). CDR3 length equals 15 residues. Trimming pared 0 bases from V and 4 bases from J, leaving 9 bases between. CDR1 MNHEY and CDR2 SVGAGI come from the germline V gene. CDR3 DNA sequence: TGTGCCAGCAGTTACTCCACAGGGATTAATGAAAAACTGTTTTTT. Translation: CASSYSTGINEKLFF.

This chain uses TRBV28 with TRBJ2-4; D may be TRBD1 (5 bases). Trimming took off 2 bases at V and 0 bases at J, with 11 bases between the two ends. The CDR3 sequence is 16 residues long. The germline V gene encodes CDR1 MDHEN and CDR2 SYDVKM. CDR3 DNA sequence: TGTGCCAGCAGTTTAGTGAGGACACTAGCCAAAAACATTCAGTACTTC. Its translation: CASSLVRTLAKNIQYF.

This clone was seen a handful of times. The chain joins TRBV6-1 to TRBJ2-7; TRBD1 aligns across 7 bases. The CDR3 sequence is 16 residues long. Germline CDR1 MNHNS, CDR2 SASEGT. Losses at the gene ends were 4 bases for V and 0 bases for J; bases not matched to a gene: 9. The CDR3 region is CASSVAGGVASYEQYV. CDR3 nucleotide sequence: TGTGCCAGCAGTGTAGCAGGGGGAGTGGCCTCCTACGAGCAGTACGTC.

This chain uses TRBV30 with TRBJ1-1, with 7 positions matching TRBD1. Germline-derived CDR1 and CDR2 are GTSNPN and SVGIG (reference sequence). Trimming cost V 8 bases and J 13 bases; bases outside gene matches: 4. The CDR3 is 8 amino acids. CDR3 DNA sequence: TGTGCCGGGGGACAGCTTTTCTTT. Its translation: CAGGQLFF.

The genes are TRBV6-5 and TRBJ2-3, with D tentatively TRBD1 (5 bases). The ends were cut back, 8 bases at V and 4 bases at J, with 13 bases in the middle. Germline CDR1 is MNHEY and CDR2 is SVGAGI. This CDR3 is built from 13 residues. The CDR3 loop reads CASGRQTSDTQYF. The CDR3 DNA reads TGTGCCAGCGGAAGACAGACGTCAGATACGCAGTATTTT.

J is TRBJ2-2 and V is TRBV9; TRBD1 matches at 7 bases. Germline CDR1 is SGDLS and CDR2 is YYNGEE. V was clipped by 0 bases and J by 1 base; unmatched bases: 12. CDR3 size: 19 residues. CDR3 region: CASSVAHSTGRKNTGELFF. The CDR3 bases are TGTGCCAGCAGCGTAGCTCATTCGACAGGGAGAAAGAACACCGGGGAGCTGTTTTTT. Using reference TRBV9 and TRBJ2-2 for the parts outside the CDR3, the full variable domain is DSGVTQTPKHLITATGQRVTLRCSPRSGDLSVYWYQQSLDQGLQFLIQYYNGEERAKGNILERFSAQQFPDLHSELNLSSLELGDSALYFCASSVAHSTGRKNTGELFFGEGSRLTVL.

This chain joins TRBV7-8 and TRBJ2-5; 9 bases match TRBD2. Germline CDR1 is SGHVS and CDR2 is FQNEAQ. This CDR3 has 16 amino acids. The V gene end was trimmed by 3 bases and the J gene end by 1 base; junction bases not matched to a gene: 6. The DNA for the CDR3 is TGTGCCAGCAGCTTTAGGGCTAGCGGGGCCCAAGAGACCCAGTACTTC. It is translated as CASSFRASGAQETQYF.

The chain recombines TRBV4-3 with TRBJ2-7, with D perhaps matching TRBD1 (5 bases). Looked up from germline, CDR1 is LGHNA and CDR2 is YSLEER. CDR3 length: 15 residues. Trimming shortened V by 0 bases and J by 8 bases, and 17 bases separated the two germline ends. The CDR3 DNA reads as TGCGCCAGCAGCCAAGATTTGGGCAGGGAAACGAAGCAGTACTTC. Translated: CASSQDLGRETKQYF.

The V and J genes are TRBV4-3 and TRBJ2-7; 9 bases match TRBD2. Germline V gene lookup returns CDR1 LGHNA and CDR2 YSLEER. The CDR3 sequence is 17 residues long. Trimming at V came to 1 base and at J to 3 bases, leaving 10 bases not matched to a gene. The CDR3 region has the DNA TGCGCCAGCAGCCAAGGGGCGGCTAGCGGGGATAACTACGAGCAGTACTTC. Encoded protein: CASSQGAASGDNYEQYF.

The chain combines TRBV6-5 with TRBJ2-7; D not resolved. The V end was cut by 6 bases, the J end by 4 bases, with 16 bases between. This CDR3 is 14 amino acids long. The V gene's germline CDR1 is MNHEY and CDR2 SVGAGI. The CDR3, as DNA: TGTGCCAGCAGGCCCCAGGCCAGTGTATACGAGCAGTACTTC. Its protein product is CASRPQASVYEQYF.

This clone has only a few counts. The CDR3 here is CASSEASGYEQYV. CDR3 in DNA: TGTGCCAGCAGTGAAGCCTCGGGATACGAGCAGTACGTC. This sequence joins TRBV6-1 and TRBJ2-7; maybe TRBD2 (5 bases). The germline CDR1 and CDR2 sequences are MNHNS and SASEGT. Trimming removed 0 bases at V and 4 bases at J, with 7 bases between. The CDR3 runs 13 residues.

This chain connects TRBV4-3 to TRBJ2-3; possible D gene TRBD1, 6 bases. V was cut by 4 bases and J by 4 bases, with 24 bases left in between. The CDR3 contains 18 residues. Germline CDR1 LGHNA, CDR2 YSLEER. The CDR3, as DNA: TGCGCCAGCAGCCCGACCACCCCTAGCTCAGGGGTTGCAGATACGCAGTATTTT. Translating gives CASSPTTPSSGVADTQYF.

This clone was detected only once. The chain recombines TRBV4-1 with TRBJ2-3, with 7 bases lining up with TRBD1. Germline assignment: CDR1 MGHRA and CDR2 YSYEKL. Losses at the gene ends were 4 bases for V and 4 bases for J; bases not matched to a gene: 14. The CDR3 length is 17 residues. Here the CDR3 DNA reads TGCGCCAGCAGCCTGACCGGACCAGGAACAGGGGCAGATACGCAGTATTTT. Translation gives CASSLTGPGTGADTQYF.

This CDR3 is CASRSLLGATYEQYV. CDR3 nucleotides: TGTGCCAGCAGATCGTTGCTAGGGGCGACCTACGAGCAGTACGTC. This chain uses TRBV27 with TRBJ2-7; the D gene is possibly TRBD1 (5 bases). Deletions cut 6 bases from V and 2 bases from J, with 17 bases between. In germline, CDR1 is MNHEY, CDR2 SMNVEV (reference sequence). The CDR3 runs 15 residues.

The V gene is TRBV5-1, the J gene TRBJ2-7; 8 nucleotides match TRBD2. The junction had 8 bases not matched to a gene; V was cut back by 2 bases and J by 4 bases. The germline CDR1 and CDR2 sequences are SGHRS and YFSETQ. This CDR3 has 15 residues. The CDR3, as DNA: TGCGCCAGCAGCTTACAGCGCGGGAGGCCATACGAGCAGTACTTC. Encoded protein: CASSLQRGRPYEQYF.

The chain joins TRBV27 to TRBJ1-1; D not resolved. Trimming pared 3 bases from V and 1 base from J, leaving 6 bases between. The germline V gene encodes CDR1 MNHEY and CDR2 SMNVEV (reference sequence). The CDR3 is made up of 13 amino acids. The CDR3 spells CASSFRQNTEAFF. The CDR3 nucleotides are TGTGCCAGCAGTTTTAGACAGAACACTGAAGCTTTCTTT.

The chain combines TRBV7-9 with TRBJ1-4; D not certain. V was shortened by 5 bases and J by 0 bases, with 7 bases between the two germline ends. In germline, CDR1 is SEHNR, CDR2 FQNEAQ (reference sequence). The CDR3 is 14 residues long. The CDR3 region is CASSPPATNEKLFF. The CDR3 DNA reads TGTGCCAGCAGCCCCCCCGCAACTAATGAAAAACTGTTTTTT.

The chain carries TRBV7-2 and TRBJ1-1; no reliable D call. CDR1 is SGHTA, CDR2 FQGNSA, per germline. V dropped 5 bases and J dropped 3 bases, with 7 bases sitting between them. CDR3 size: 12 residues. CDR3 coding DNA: TGTGCCAGCAGCCCACACGACACTGAAGCTTTCTTT. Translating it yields CASSPHDTEAFF.

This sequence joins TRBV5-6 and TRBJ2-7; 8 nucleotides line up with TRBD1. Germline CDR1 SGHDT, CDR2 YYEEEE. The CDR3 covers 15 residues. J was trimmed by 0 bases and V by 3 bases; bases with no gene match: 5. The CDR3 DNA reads TGTGCCAGCAGCTCACTCGGGACAGGCTCCTACGAGCAGTACTTC. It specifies CASSSLGTGSYEQYF.